A single T cell receptor (beta chain) is shown here with its context. Its specificity is not known. This record comes from a study of neoadjuvant nivolumab and ipilimumab in lung cancer. Notes on the study in general: Only a single major-pathologic-response sample was available for clonality analysis. Blood richness before therapy tracked richness in tumors resected after neoadjuvant therapy. Only two of four nivolumab-treated tumors gained richness and clonality by surgery. Compared with tumor-adjacent uninvolved lung, resected tumors showed greater richness and clonality.

Measured with immunoSEQ multiplex PCR; TCRdb has only the in-frame clones, and not every one. The table lists roughly 30,000 clones, 90% of them singletons. Germline trimming cut 4 bases from V and 4 bases from J; bases unmatched to any gene: 8. Looked up from germline, CDR1 is MNHEY and CDR2 is SVGAGI. CDR3 length: 15 amino acids. The source material was peripheral blood, sampled after neoadjuvant nivolumab, alone or with ipilimumab, at or shortly before surgery. The V and J genes are TRBV6-5 and TRBJ1-2, with 8 bases identical to TRBD1. The receptor was derived from an adult with non-small cell lung cancer. The CDR3: CASSSRVGTGYGYTF. CDR3 sequence (DNA): TGTGCCAGCAGTTCTAGGGTGGGGACAGGCTATGGCTACACCTTC.